These 8 T cell receptor beta chains came from one sample sequenced in a study of OX40 agonist ivuxolimab in advanced cancers. The method was immunoSEQ multiplex PCR; TCRdb's version includes in-frame clones alone and lacks a portion of them. This sample has tens of thousands of clones, with about 86% found just once. The sample was CD4+ or CD8+ T cells sorted from blood, taken in a trial of the OX40 agonist ivuxolimab. These receptors all stem from an adult with an advanced solid tumor such as melanoma, head and neck, liver or kidney cancer.

V is TRBV18 and J is TRBJ1-3; 8 bases match TRBD1. CDR1 and CDR2 (germline): KGHSH, LQKENI. There are 14 residues in the CDR3. The V and J ends lost 8 bases and 4 bases, in that order; junction bases with no gene match: 7. CDR3 nucleotides: TGTGCCAGCACTACAGGGGGAACCGGAAACACCATATATTTT. It codes for CASTTGGTGNTIYF.

Written as DNA, the CDR3 is TGTGCCAGTAGTGCCCTCCAAGAGACCCAGTACTTC. Its protein product is CASSALQETQYF. The chain employs TRBV19 and TRBJ2-5; D gene uncertain. The germline V gene encodes CDR1 LNHDA and CDR2 SQIVND (reference sequence). Trimming removed 5 bases at V and 1 base at J, with 5 bases between. This CDR3 comprises 12 residues.

DNA of the CDR3: TGTGCCAGCACCCCCAGGGGGAATCAGCCCCAGCATTTT. This translates into CASTPRGNQPQHF. This sequence joins TRBV6-1 and TRBJ1-5; TRBD1 matches at 7 bases. The CDR3 is 13 residues long. Germline-derived CDR1 and CDR2 are MNHNS and SASEGT. Trimming at V came to 7 bases and at J to 4 bases, leaving 4 bases not matched to a gene.

V gene TRBV2 combines with J gene TRBJ2-4; perhaps TRBD1 as D (5 bases). V lost 2 bases, J lost 7 bases, and 18 bases lay in between. Germline V gene lookup returns CDR1 SNHLY and CDR2 FYNNEI. CDR3 length: 16 amino acids. The CDR3 sequence: CASSERQGLSANIQYF. Written as DNA, the CDR3 is TGTGCCAGCAGTGAACGGCAGGGCCTATCGGCGAACATTCAGTACTTC. Together with reference TRBV2 and TRBJ2-4, the CDR3 gives the full variable domain: EPEVTQTPSHQVTQMGQEVILRCVPISNHLYFYWYRQILGQKVEFLVSFYNNEISEKSEIFDDQFSVERPDGSNFTLKIRSTKLEDSAMYFCASSERQGLSANIQYFGAGTRLSVL.

V is TRBV9 and J is TRBJ2-2; TRBD2 might be the D (5 bases). The V gene's germline CDR1 is SGDLS and CDR2 YYNGEE. There are 15 residues in the CDR3. Trimming removed 7 bases at V and 3 bases at J, with 16 bases between. In DNA, the CDR3 is TGTGCCAGCGCGGCCGGGGTGATGGACACCGGGGAGCTGTTTTTT. Translating it yields CASAAGVMDTGELFF.

The rearrangement joins TRBV30 to TRBJ2-7; D remains unclear. Germline lookup yields CDR1 GTSNPN and CDR2 SVGIG (reference sequence). V was pared by 2 bases and J by 1 base, with 6 bases between. CDR3 length: 12 residues. Here the CDR3 DNA reads TGTGCCTGGAGTAGTACGTCCTACGAGCAGTACTTC. Its translation is CAWSSTSYEQYF.

CDR3 sequence reads: CSVGKREFEETQYF. Written as DNA, the CDR3 is TGCAGCGTTGGTAAGCGGGAGTTTGAGGAGACCCAGTACTTC. The V gene is TRBV29-1, the J gene TRBJ2-5; 8 bases align to TRBD2. Trimming removed 4 bases from V and 5 bases from J; junction bases left unmatched: 9. This CDR3 comprises 14 residues. Germline values: CDR1 SQVTM, CDR2 ANQGSEA.

The rearrangement links TRBV29-1 to TRBJ2-6, with D hard to call. The V gene lost 3 bases and the J gene lost 4 bases, with 7 bases spanning the gap. The V gene's germline CDR1 is SQVTM and CDR2 ANQGSEA. The CDR3 runs 13 residues. The CDR3 sequence is CSVDILGANVLTF. CDR3 sequence (DNA): TGCAGCGTTGACATACTAGGGGCCAACGTCCTGACTTTC.